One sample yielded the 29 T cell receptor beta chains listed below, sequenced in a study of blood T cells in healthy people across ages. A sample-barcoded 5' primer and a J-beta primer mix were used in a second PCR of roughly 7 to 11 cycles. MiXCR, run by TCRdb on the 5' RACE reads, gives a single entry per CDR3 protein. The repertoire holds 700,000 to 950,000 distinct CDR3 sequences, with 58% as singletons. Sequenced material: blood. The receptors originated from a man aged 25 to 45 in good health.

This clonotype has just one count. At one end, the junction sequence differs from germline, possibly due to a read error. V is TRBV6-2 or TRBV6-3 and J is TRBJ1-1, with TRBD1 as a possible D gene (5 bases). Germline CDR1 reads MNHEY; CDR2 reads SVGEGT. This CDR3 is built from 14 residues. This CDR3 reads CAISEYRPLTEAFF. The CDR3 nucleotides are TGTGCCATCAGTGAGTACAGGCCTCTAACTGAAGCTTTCTTT.

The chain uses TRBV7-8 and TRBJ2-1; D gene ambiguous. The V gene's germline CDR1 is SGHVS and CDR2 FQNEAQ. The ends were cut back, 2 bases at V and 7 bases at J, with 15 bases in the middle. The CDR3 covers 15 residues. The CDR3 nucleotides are TGTGCCAGCAGCTTACTCCGGGCCAGTGGGAATGAGCAGTTCTTC. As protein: CASSLLRASGNEQFF.

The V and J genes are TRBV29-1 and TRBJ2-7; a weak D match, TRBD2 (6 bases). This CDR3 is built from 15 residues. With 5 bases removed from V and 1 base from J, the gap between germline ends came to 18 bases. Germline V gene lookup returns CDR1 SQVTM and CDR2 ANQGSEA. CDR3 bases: TGCAGCGTTACTGGCGGGGTATTTACGTCCTACGAGCAGTACTTC. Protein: CSVTGGVFTSYEQYF.

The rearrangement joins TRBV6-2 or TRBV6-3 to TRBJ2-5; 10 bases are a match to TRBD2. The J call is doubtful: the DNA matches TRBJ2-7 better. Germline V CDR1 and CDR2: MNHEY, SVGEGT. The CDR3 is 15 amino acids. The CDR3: CASSYSKTSGYEQYF. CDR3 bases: TGTGCCAGCAGTTACTCGAAGACTAGCGGGTACGAGCAGTACTTC.

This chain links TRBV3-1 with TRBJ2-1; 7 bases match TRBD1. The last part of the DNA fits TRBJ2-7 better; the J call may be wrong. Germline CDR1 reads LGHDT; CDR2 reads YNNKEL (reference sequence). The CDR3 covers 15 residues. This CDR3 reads CASRQSGTVYNEQYF. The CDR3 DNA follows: TGTGCCAGCAGGCAGTCCGGGACAGTTTACAATGAGCAGTACTTC.

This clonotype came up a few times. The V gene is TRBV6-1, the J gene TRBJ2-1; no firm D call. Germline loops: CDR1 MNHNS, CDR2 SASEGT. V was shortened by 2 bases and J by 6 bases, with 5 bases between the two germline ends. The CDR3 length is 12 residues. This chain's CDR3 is CASSEKSNEQFF. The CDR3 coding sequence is TGTGCCAGCAGTGAAAAATCCAATGAGCAGTTCTTC.

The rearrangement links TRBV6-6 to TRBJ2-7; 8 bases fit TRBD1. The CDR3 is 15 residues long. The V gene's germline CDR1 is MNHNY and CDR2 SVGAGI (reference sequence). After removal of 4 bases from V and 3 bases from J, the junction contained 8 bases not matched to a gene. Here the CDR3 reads CASSSVSDRVYEQYF. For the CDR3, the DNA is TGTGCCAGCAGTTCTGTTTCGGACAGGGTCTACGAGCAGTACTTC.

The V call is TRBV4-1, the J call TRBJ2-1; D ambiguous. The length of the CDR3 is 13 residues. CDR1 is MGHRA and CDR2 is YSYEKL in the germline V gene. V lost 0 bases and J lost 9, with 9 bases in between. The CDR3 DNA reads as TGCGCCAGCAGCCAAGAAATGGTACTTGAGCAGTTCTTC. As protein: CASSQEMVLEQFF.

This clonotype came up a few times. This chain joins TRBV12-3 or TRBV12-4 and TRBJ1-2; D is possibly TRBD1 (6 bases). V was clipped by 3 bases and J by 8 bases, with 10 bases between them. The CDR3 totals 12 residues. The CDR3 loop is CASSFRGDGYTF. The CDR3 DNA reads TGTGCCAGCAGTTTCAGGGGAGACGGCTACACCTTC.

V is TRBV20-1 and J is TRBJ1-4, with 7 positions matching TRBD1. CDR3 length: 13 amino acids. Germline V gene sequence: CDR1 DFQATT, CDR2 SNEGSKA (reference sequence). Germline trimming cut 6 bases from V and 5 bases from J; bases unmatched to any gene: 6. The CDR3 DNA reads TGCAGTGCGTGGGACAGAGGAAATGAAAAACTGTTTTTT. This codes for CSAWDRGNEKLFF.

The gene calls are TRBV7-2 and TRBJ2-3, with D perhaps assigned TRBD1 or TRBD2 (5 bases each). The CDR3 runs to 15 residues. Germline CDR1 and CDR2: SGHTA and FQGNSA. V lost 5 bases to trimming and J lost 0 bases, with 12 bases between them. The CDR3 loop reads CASSPGTFSTDTQYF. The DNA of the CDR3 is TGTGCCAGCAGCCCTGGGACGTTTAGCACAGATACGCAGTATTTT.

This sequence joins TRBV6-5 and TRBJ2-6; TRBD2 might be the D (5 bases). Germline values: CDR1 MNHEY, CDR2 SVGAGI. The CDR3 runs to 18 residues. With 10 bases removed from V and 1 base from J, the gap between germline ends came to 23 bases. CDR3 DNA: TGTGCCACACGCTACTACGGGGTGGCGGGTTCTGGGGCCAACGTCCTGACTTTC. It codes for CATRYYGVAGSGANVLTF.

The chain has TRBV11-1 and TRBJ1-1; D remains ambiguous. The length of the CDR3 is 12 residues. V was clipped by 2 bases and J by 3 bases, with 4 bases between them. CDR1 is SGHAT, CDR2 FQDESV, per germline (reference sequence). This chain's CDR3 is CASSLSYTEAFF. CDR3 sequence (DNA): TGTGCCAGCAGCTTATCGTACACTGAAGCTTTCTTT.

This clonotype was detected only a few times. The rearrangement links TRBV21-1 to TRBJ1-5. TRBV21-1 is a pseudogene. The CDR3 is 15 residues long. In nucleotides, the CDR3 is TGTGCCAGCAGCAAAGCCCGGACGGCTAGTCAGCCCCAGCATTTT. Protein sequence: CASSKARTASQPQHF.

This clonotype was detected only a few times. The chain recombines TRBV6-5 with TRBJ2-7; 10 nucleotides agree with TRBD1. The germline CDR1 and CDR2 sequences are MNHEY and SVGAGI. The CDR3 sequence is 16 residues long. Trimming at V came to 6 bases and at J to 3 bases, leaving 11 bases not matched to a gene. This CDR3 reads CASRGGQGERVYEQYF. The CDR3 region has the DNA TGTGCCAGCAGGGGAGGACAGGGGGAAAGGGTCTACGAGCAGTACTTC.

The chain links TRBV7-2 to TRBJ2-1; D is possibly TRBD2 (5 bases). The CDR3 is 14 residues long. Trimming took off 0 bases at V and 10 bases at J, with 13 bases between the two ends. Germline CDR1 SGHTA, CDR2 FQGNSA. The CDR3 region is CASSLATTKWEQFF. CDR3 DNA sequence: TGTGCCAGCAGCTTAGCCACGACTAAATGGGAGCAGTTCTTC.

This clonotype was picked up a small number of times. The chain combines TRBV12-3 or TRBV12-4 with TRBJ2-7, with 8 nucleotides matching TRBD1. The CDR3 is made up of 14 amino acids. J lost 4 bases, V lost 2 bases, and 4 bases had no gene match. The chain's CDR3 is CASSLSGGWYEQYF. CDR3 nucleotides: TGTGCCAGCAGTTTATCAGGGGGCTGGTACGAGCAGTACTTC.

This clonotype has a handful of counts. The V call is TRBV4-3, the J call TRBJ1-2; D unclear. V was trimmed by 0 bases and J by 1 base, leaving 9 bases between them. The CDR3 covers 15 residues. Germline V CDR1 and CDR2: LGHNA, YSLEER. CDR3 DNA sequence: TGCGCCAGCAGCCAAGATGGTCAGTTTAACTATGGCTACACCTTC. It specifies CASSQDGQFNYGYTF.

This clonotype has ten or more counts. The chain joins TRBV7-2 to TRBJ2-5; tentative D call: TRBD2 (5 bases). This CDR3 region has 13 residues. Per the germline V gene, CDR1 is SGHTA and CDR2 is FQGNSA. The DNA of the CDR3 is TGTGCGACCGGGATGGATTTGCAAGAGACCCAGTACTTC. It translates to CATGMDLQETQYF.

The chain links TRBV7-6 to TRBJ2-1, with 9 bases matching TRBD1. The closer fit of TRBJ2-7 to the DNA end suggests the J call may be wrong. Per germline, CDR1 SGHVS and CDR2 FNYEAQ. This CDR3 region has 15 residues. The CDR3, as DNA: TGTGCCAGCAGCTTAGAGGCCGGGACAGGGAACGAGCAGTACTTC. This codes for CASSLEAGTGNEQYF.

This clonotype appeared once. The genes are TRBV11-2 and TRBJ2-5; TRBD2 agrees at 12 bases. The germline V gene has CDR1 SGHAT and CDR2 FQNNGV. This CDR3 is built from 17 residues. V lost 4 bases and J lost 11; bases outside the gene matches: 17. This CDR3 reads CASSSSQASGGADEQYF. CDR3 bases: TGTGCCAGCAGCTCCTCCCAGGCTAGCGGGGGGGCGGATGAGCAGTACTTC.

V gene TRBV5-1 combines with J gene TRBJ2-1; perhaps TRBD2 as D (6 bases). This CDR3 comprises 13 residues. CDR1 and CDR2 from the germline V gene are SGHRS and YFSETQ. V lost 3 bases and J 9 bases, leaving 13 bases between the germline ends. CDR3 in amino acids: CASSSDYTGEQFF. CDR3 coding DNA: TGCGCCAGCAGCTCGGACTATACGGGTGAGCAGTTCTTC.

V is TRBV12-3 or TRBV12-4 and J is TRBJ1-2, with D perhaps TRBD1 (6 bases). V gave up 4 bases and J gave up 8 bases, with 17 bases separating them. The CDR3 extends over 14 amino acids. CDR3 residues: CASSSPGEPRGYTF. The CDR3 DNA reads TGTGCCAGCAGTTCACCAGGGGAGCCGCGGGGCTACACCTTC.

DNA for the CDR3: TGTGCCAGCAGCCAATCTCTTCGCAGGTGGGAGAAGGAGACCCAGTACTTC. As protein: CASSQSLRRWEKETQYF. The J gene is TRBJ2-7, the V gene TRBV14; D possibly corresponds to TRBD2 (5 bases). The J call is in doubt because the DNA end fits TRBJ2-5 better. CDR1 is SGHDN and CDR2 is FVKESK in the germline V gene. There are 17 residues in the CDR3.

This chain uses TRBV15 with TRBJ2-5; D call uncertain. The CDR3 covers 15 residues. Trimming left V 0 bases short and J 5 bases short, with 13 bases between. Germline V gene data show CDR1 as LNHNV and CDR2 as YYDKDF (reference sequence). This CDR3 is CATSRDRGVGETQYF. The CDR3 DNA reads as TGTGCCACCAGCAGAGATCGTGGGGTCGGGGAGACCCAGTACTTC.

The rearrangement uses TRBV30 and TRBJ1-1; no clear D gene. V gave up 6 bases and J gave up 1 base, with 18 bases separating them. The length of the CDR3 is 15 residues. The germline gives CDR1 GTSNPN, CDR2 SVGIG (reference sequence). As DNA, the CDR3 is TGTGCCTGTAACCCCGAGGGAGGCCCGAACACTGAAGCTTTCTTT. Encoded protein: CACNPEGGPNTEAFF.

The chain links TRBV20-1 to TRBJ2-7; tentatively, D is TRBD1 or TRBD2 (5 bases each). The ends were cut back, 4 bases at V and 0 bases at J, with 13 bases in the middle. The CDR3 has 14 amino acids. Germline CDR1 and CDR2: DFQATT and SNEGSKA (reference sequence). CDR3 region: CSAKRGAPSYEQYF. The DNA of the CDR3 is TGCAGTGCTAAGAGGGGCGCGCCCTCCTACGAGCAGTACTTC.

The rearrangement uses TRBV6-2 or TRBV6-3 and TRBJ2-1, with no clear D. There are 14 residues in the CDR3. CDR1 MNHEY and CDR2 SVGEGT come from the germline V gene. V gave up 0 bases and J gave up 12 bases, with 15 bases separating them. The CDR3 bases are TGTGCCAGCAGTTACTCAAACACGCCAAGCGCGCAGTTCTTC. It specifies CASSYSNTPSAQFF.

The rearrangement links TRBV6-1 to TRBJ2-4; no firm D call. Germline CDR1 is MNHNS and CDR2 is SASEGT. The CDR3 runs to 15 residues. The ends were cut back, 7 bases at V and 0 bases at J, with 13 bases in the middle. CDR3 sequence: CASTDARIAKNIQYF. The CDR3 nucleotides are TGTGCCAGCACCGATGCGCGGATAGCCAAAAACATTCAGTACTTC.